The clone carrying this TCR beta chain was recorded many times. Its antigen is undetermined. The team produced cDNA through 5'RACE using 10-nucleotide random UMIs. Via MiXCR, TCRdb re-called the 5' RACE reads, giving one row per CDR3 protein. The sample has 55,000 to 65,000 distinct CDR3 sequences; 12% are singletons. These data are taken from a study of neurological immune-mediated disorders. The study, taken as a whole, reports: Sharing of CDR3 amino acid sequences among expanded clones across subjects was absent, suggesting private repertoires in all groups. The greatest TCR clonal expansion occurred in HTLV-1-associated myelopathy and the least in multiple sclerosis, which fell below healthy controls.

The V and J ends lost 5 bases and 0 bases, in that order; junction bases with no gene match: 6. From germline, CDR1 is DFQATT and CDR2 SNEGSKA (reference sequence). This CDR3 comprises 14 residues. The unsorted libraries had their origin in 2 million PBMCs stored at -80 C. The sequence derives from a woman aged 55 to 70 with HTLV-1-associated myelopathy (HAM/TSP). The chain has TRBV20-1 and TRBJ2-7, with 8 bases identical to TRBD2. The specimen was PBMCs. The CDR3 region has the DNA TGCAGTGCTTCACTAGCGGCCAACTCCTACGAGCAGTACTTC. Translation: CSASLAANSYEQYF.